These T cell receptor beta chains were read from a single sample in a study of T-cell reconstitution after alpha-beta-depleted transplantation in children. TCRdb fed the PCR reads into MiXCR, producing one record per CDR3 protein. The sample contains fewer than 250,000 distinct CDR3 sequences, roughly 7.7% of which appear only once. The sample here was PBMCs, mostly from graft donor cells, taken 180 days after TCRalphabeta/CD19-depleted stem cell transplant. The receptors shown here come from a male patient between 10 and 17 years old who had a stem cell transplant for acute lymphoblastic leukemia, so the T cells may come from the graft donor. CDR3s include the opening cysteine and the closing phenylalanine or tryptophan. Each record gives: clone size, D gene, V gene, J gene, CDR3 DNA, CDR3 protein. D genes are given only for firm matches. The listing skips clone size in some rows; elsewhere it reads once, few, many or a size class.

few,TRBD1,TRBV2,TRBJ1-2,TGTGCCAGCCGGGACAGGGGAATATATGGCTACACCTTC,CASRDRGIYGYTF
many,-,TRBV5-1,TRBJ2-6,TGCGCCAGCAGCCCCACAGCGGGGACAGCCTTCTCTGGGGCCAACGTCCTGACTTTC,CASSPTAGTAFSGANVLTF
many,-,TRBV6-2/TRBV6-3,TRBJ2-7,TGTGCCAGCAGCCCTTGGGGGACGAGAGACTACGAGCAGTACTTC,CASSPWGTRDYEQYF
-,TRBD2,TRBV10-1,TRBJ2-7,TGCGCCAGCAGTGACTCCGTAGCGGGGGACGACGAGCAGTACTTC,CASSDSVAGDDEQYF
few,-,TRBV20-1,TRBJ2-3,TGCAGTGCCCCGAGATTATTTGGTACGCAGTATTTT,CSAPRLFGTQYF
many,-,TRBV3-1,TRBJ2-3,TGTGCCAGCAGCCAAGGGAGGGAGGCAGATACGCAGTATTTT,CASSQGREADTQYF
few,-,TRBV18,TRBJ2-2,TGTGCCAGCTCACCACGATCAGGGAACACCGGGGAGCTGTTTTTT,CASSPRSGNTGELFF
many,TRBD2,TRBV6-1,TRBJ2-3,TGTGCCAGCAGGAATAGCGGGAGGGCCTGGGCAGATACGCAGTATTTT,CASRNSGRAWADTQYF
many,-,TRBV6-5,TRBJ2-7,TGTGCCAGCAGTCGCGGGCGCTCGAGGAACGAGCAGTACTTC,CASSRGRSRNEQYF
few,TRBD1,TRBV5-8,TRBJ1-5,TGTGCCAGCAGCTTGGTAGGGACAGGTATTCAGCCCCAGCATTTT,CASSLVGTGIQPQHF
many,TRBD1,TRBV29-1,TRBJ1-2,TGCAGCGCTATGACAGGGGGCGCAAATGGCTACACCTTC,CSAMTGGANGYTF
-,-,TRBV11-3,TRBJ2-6,TGTGCCAGCAGCTTACTAACGGCGGCCAACGTCCTGACTTTC,CASSLLTAANVLTF
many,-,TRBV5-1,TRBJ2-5,TGCGCCAGCAGCTTGGGACTATGGCAAGAGACCCAGTACTTC,CASSLGLWQETQYF
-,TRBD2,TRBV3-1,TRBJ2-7,TGTGCCAGCAGCCAAGTAACTAGCGGGATCTACGAGCAGTACTTC,CASSQVTSGIYEQYF
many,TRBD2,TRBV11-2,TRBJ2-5,TGTGCCAGCAGCCACGGCGGTAGCGGGGGGGCCGGAGAGACCCAGTACTTC,CASSHGGSGGAGETQYF
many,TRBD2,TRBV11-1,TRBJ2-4,TGTGCCAGCAGCGGGGGGACTAGCATTCCAAGGGCCAAAAACATTCAGTACTTC,CASSGGTSIPRAKNIQYF
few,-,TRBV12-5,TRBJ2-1,TGTGCTAGTGGTTTACTAGGGGCAAATGAGCAGTTCTTC,CASGLLGANEQFF
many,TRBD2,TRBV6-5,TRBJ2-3,TGTGCCAGCCATGGACTAGCGGGAGGGCCCCGTAGCACAGATACGCAGTATTTT,CASHGLAGGPRSTDTQYF
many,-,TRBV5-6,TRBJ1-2,TGTGCCAGCAGCTTAACAGGGATGGGCTACACCTTC,CASSLTGMGYTF
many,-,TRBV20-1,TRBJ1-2,TGCAGTGCTAGAGGTCATCGGGGTTCTAACTATGGCTACACCTTC,CSARGHRGSNYGYTF
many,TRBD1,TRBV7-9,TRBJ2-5,TGTGCCAGCAGGGGACAGGGCCAAGAGACCCAGTACTTC,CASRGQGQETQYF
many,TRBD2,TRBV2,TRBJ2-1,TGTGCCAGCAGTCCAGAGCGGGGCAATGAGCAGTTCTTC,CASSPERGNEQFF
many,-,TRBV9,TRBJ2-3,TGTGCCAGCAGCGTAGGTGGGGGGCAAAATACGCAGTATTTT,CASSVGGGQNTQYF
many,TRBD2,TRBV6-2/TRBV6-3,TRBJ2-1,TGTGCCAGCACGTTAGCGGGGGGGTACAATGAGCAGTTCTTC,CASTLAGGYNEQFF
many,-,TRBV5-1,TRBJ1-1,TGCGCCAGCAGCTTCCAACAGTCGAACACTGAAGCTTTCTTT,CASSFQQSNTEAFF
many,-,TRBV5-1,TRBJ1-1,TGCGCCAGCAGCGGCCGGGGGCGAAGTACGAACACTGAAGCTTTCTTT,CASSGRGRSTNTEAFF
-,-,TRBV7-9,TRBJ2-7,TGTGCCATGGGCACCGGACAGCCCTACGAGCAGTACTTC,CAMGTGQPYEQYF
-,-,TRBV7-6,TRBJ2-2,TGTGCCAGCAGGATTGACAGGCAGAACACCGGGGAGCTGTTTTTT,CASRIDRQNTGELFF
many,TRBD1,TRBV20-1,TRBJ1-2,TGCAGTGCTAGCGCCAGGGGGCGCGGCTACACCTTC,CSASARGRGYTF
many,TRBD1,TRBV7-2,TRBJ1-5,TGTGCCAGCAGTCGACAGGGAGGAGATCAGCCCCAGCATTTT,CASSRQGGDQPQHF
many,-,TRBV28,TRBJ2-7,TGTGCCAGCAGTCCCCTCATTGGTAGCAGCAGGAACGAGCAGTACTTC,CASSPLIGSSRNEQYF
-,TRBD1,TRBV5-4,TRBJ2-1,TGTGCCAGCAGCTTTTCCGGGACAGGAAATAATGAGCAGTTCTTC,CASSFSGTGNNEQFF
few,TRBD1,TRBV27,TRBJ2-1,TGTGCCAGCAGGACAGGGTGGAGGTACAATGAGCAGTTCTTC,CASRTGWRYNEQFF
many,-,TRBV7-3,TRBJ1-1,TGTGCCAGCAGCTTAATGCTGAACACTGAAGCTTTCTTT,CASSLMLNTEAFF
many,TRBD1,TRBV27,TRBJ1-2,TGTGCCAGCAGTTTGAAAACAGGGGGAGGCTATGGCTACACCTTC,CASSLKTGGGYGYTF
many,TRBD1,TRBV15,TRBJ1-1,TGTGCCACCAGCAGACCAACAGGGGGAGGTGAAGCTTTCTTT,CATSRPTGGGEAFF
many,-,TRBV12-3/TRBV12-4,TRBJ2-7,TGTGCCAGCAGTTTTCAGGGAAACTACGAGCAGTACTTC,CASSFQGNYEQYF
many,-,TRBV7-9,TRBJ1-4,TGTGCCAGCAGCTTAGTCCCAGGGCCAACTAATGAAAAACTGTTTTTT,CASSLVPGPTNEKLFF
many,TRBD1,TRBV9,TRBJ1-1,TGTGCCAGCAGCGCGACAGGGGGCTTAACTGAAGCTTTCTTT,CASSATGGLTEAFF
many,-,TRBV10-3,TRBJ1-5,TGTGCCATCAGTGAGTCAAGGGTTGGTAGCAATCAGCCCCAGCATTTT,CAISESRVGSNQPQHF